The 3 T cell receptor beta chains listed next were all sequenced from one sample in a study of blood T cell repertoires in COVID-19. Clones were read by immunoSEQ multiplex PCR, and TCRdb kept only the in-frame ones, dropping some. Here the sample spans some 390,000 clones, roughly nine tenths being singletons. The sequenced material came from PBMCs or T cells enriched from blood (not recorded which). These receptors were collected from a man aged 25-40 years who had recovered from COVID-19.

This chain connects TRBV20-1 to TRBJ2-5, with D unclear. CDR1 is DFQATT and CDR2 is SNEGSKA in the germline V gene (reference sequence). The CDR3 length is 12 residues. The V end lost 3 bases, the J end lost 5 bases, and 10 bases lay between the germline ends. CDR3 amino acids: CSASLRRETQYF. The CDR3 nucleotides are TGCAGTGCTAGTCTGAGGCGGGAGACCCAGTACTTC.

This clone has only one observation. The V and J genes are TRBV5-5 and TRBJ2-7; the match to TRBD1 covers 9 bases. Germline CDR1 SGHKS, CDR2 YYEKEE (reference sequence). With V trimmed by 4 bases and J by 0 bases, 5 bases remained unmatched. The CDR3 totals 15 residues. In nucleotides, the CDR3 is TGTGCCAGCAGCCGGGACAGGGATCTCTCCTACGAGCAGTACTTC. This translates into CASSRDRDLSYEQYF.

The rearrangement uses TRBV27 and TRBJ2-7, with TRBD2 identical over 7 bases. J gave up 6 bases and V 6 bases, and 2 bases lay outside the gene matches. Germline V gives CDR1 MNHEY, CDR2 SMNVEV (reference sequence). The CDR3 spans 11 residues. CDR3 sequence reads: CASSPGGEQYF. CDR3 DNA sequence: TGTGCCAGCAGCCCGGGGGGCGAGCAGTACTTC.